These T cell receptor beta chains were read from a single sample in a study of blood T cell repertoires in COVID-19. The repertoire was sequenced with immunoSEQ multiplex PCR; TCRdb's copy has only in-frame clones and lacks some. The table shows about 56,000 clones, with 89% occurring only once. Sequenced sample: peripheral blood. The receptor set was obtained from a woman aged 60-70 years with COVID-19, enrolled during active disease. Each CDR3 is given with its conserved first and last residue. A D gene is named only where the DNA matches it firmly. Clone size is not always given. Where it is, it says once, few, many or a class for expanded clones.

V,J,D,size,DNA,CDR3
TRBV11-2,TRBJ2-1,TRBD2,once,TGTGCCAGCAGCCTGAAACTAACTAGCGGGGCCAAGCAGTTCTTC,CASSLKLTSGAKQFF
TRBV5-4,TRBJ2-5,TRBD2,NA,TGTGCCAGCAGAAGACTAGCGGGAGATTTGGAGACCCAGTACTTC,CASRRLAGDLETQYF
TRBV6-5,TRBJ2-7,TRBD1,NA,TGTGCCAGCACCTTTGGGACAGGCCCCTACGAGCAGTACTTC,CASTFGTGPYEQYF
TRBV30,TRBJ2-2,TRBD1,NA,TGTGCCTGGAGAAGACAGGGCGGTGCCCGGGAGCTGTTTTTT,CAWRRQGGARELFF
TRBV5-1,TRBJ2-7,TRBD2,NA,TGCGCCAGCAGCTTAGCGGGAGGTTCCTACGAGCAGTACTTC,CASSLAGGSYEQYF
TRBV7-9,TRBJ2-3,TRBD2,NA,TGTGCCAGCAGCCCTAGCGGGAGAATAGATACGCAGTATTTT,CASSPSGRIDTQYF
TRBV3-1/TRBV3-2,TRBJ2-2,NA,NA,TGTGCCAGCAGCCAACTGTTAGCCGGGGAGCTGTTTTTT,CASSQLLAGELFF
TRBV5-1,TRBJ1-3,TRBD1,NA,TGCGCCAGCAGCTTCCTTCCCGGACAGGCAGACACCATATATTTT,CASSFLPGQADTIYF
TRBV6-6,TRBJ1-5,NA,once,TGTGCCAGCAGTTACTCAGGGGATCAGCCCCAGCATTTT,CASSYSGDQPQHF
TRBV28,TRBJ1-2,NA,NA,TGTGCCAGCAGTTTTGGAGGAGGAGGGACCGCATATGGCTACACCTTC,CASSFGGGGTAYGYTF
TRBV18,TRBJ1-2,TRBD1,NA,TGTGCCAGCTCACCTAGGGGACAGGCGATCTATGGCTACACCTTC,CASSPRGQAIYGYTF
TRBV5-1,TRBJ2-3,TRBD1,NA,TGCGCCAGCAGCTCCGGACAGGGCGGTTTAACAGATACGCAGTATTTT,CASSSGQGGLTDTQYF
TRBV9,TRBJ2-1,TRBD2,NA,TGTGCCAGCAGCGTAGAGGTACTAGCGTACGAGCAGTTCTTC,CASSVEVLAYEQFF
TRBV7-9,TRBJ2-7,TRBD1,NA,TGTGCCAGCAGCCATCCGGACAGGCCCTACGAGCAGTACTTC,CASSHPDRPYEQYF